What follows is one TCR beta chain and its context. This sample was taken from a study of blood T cell repertoires in COVID-19. Across under 25 US areas, participants ranged in age from 18 to 89 years. Recovered status applied to Cohort 3 donors who had two consecutive negative PCRs. It also applied to those with clearance or with symptom resolution. Some clones are missing from TCRdb's copy, which holds only in-frame ones; the method was immunoSEQ multiplex PCR. In the table there are roughly 280,000 clones, less than 90% of which are singletons. CDR3 length equals 11 residues. With 5 bases removed from V and 4 bases from J, the gap between germline ends came to 6 bases.

The specimen sequenced was PBMCs or T cells enriched from blood (not recorded which). The chain recombines TRBV12-3 or TRBV12-4 with TRBJ2-7; tentatively, D is TRBD1 (5 bases). The receptor comes from a woman aged 45-65 years who had recovered from COVID-19. This CDR3 is CASSQGYEQYF. As DNA, the CDR3 is TGTGCCAGCAGTCAGGGATACGAGCAGTACTTC.